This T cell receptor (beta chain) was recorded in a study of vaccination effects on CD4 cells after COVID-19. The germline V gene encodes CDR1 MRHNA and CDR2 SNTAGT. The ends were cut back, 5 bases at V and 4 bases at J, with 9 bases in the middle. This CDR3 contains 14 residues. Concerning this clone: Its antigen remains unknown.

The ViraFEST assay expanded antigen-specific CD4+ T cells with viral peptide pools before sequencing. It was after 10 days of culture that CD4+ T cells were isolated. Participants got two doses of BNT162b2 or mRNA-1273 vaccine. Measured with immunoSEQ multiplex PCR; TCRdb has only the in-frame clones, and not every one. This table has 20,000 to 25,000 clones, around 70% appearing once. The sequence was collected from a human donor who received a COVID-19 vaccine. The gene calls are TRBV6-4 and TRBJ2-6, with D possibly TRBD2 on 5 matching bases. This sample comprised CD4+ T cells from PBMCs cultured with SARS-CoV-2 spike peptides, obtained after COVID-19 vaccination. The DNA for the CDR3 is TGTGCCAGCAGTCCTCTAGCCGGGGCCAACGTCCTGACTTTC. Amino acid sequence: CASSPLAGANVLTF.